The 29 T cell receptor beta chains listed next were all sequenced from one sample in a study of blood T cell repertoires in COVID-19. Libraries were prepared by immunoSEQ multiplex PCR; TCRdb keeps only in-frame clonotypes and omits some of them. The table records under 100,000 clones, about nine tenths of them present only once. The sample taken for sequencing was peripheral blood. These receptors originate from a male donor with acute or convalescent COVID-19.

This chain uses TRBV5-6 with TRBJ1-5; D is uncertain. V lost 0 bases, J lost 2 bases, and 18 bases lay in between. The V gene's germline CDR1 is SGHDT and CDR2 YYEEEE. CDR3 length: 18 residues. This chain's CDR3 is CASSLGAGPKLGNQPQHF. CDR3 coding DNA: TGTGCCAGCAGCTTGGGGGCAGGCCCTAAGTTGGGCAATCAGCCCCAGCATTTT.

Of note for this clone: This specimen includes other DNA sequences encoding the same CDR3. The V gene is TRBV20-1, the J gene TRBJ1-1; no firm D call. With 1 base removed from V and 8 bases from J, the gap between germline ends came to 8 bases. CDR3 length equals 11 residues. Germline loops: CDR1 DFQATT, CDR2 SNEGSKA (reference sequence). This CDR3 reads CSARGPTEAFF. In nucleotides, the CDR3 is TGCAGTGCTAGAGGGCCCACGGAAGCTTTCTTT.

J is TRBJ1-1 and V is TRBV10-3; 7 bases are a match to TRBD1. The CDR3 is made up of 12 amino acids. The germline V gene encodes CDR1 ENHRY and CDR2 SYGVKD. Trimming cost V 6 bases and J 8 bases; bases outside gene matches: 6. The CDR3 DNA is TGTGCCATCAGGAAGGCGGACAGGGAAGCTTTCTTT. This translates into CAIRKADREAFF.

This clone has just a few counts. The V call is TRBV19, the J call TRBJ1-5; 7 nucleotides agree with TRBD1. The CDR3 contains 15 residues. J gave up 4 bases and V 7 bases, and 10 bases lay outside the gene matches. Germline V lookup: CDR1 LNHDA, CDR2 SQIVND (reference sequence). CDR3 sequence (DNA): TGTGCCAGTACCACCCGGGACAGAGGAAATCAGCCCCAGCATTTT. Its protein product is CASTTRDRGNQPQHF.

This clone is a singleton in its sample. The chain links TRBV27 to TRBJ1-5; D ambiguous. The CDR3 contains 14 residues. Between the trimmed V and J ends, which lost 3 bases and 3 bases, there was a span of 9 bases. In germline, CDR1 is MNHEY, CDR2 SMNVEV (reference sequence). Written as DNA, the CDR3 is TGTGCCAGCAGTTTCAACTTTTTCAATCAGCCCCAGCATTTT. Encoded protein: CASSFNFFNQPQHF.

This clone turned up a few times. The V call is TRBV4-2, the J call TRBJ2-3; maybe TRBD2 (6 bases). CDR3 length equals 16 residues. V shed 0 bases and J shed 1 base, with 11 bases lying between them. The germline CDR1 and CDR2 sequences are LGHNA and YNFKEQ. The DNA of the CDR3 is TGTGCCAGCAGCCAAGATCGACTAGGGGGCACAGATACGCAGTATTTT. Encoded protein: CASSQDRLGGTDTQYF.

V and J are TRBV16 and TRBJ1-1, with 9 bases aligning to TRBD1. The trim removed 4 bases at V and 5 bases at J, leaving 8 bases unmatched. The CDR3 covers 15 residues. Germline CDR1 is KGHSY and CDR2 is FQNENV. In DNA, the CDR3 is TGTGCCAGCAGCCTACGACAGGGGGGGGGAACTGAAGCTTTCTTT. It yields the protein CASSLRQGGGTEAFF.

This chain connects TRBV21-1 to TRBJ2-1; the DNA was not used to check the table's D call, TRBD2. TRBV21-1 is reported as a pseudogene. The CDR3 totals 13 residues. The CDR3 DNA follows: TGTGCCAGCCCCTCCGGAGGCCGGGGGGGCCGATTCTTC. Protein product: CASPSGGRGGRFF.

The chain employs TRBV5-6 and TRBJ2-7, with D unclear. The length of the CDR3 is 11 residues. Germline CDR1 reads SGHDT; CDR2 reads YYEEEE. V dropped 4 bases and J dropped 2 bases, with 4 bases sitting between them. The CDR3 coding sequence is TGTGCCAGCAGCCACACCTACGAGCAGTACTTC. Translation gives CASSHTYEQYF.

This sequence joins TRBV4-1 and TRBJ2-7; 7 bases agree with TRBD1. CDR3 length: 16 residues. The V gene's germline CDR1 is MGHRA and CDR2 YSYEKL. After removal of 5 bases from V and 0 bases from J, the junction contained 10 bases not matched to a gene. CDR3 sequence: CASSFTDRESSYEQYF. The CDR3 DNA reads TGCGCCAGCAGCTTTACAGACAGGGAGAGCTCCTACGAGCAGTACTTC.

The V and J genes are TRBV5-1 and TRBJ2-7; 8 positions match TRBD1. The junction had 0 bases not matched to a gene; V was cut back by 2 bases and J by 5 bases. The CDR3 loop spans 12 amino acids. Germline-derived CDR1 and CDR2 are SGHRS and YFSETQ. This CDR3 reads CASSLQGDEQYF. CDR3 DNA sequence: TGCGCCAGCAGCTTACAGGGGGACGAGCAGTACTTC.

The CDR3 coding sequence is TGTGCCAGCAGCTCCATTCCAGGGGGGACTGAAGCTTTCTTT. This encodes CASSSIPGGTEAFF. The gene calls are TRBV7-2 and TRBJ1-1; TRBD1 matches at 7 bases. This CDR3 has 14 residues. Looked up from germline, CDR1 is SGHTA and CDR2 is FQGNSA. V shed 4 bases, J shed 5 bases, and the junction held 7 bases outside the gene matches.

The rearrangement uses TRBV30 and TRBJ2-5; D may be TRBD1 (6 bases). CDR3 length equals 13 residues. Germline CDR1 and CDR2: GTSNPN and SVGIG (reference sequence). The V gene lost 4 bases and the J gene lost 1 base, with 10 bases spanning the gap. The CDR3 loop reads CAWTQTGQETQYF. CDR3 DNA: TGTGCCTGGACCCAGACAGGCCAAGAGACCCAGTACTTC.

A single count supports this clone. The chain has TRBV6-1 and TRBJ1-5; unclear D gene. The germline gives CDR1 MNHNS, CDR2 SASEGT. The CDR3 length is 15 residues. The ends were cut back, 3 bases at V and 3 bases at J, with 12 bases in the middle. The CDR3 DNA sequence: TGTGCCAGCAGTGAGCGGGTTATGACCAATCAGCCCCAGCATTTT. The encoded protein is CASSERVMTNQPQHF.

The chain couples TRBV6-5 to TRBJ2-2; 7 nucleotides agree with TRBD1. The CDR3 length is 15 residues. V trimming: 6 bases; J trimming: 2 bases; junction bases outside the gene matches: 6. CDR1 MNHEY and CDR2 SVGAGI come from the germline V gene. CDR3 sequence reads: CASSPDRINTGELFF. The CDR3 DNA reads TGTGCCAGCAGCCCGGACAGGATCAACACCGGGGAGCTGTTTTTT.

The V gene is TRBV18, the J gene TRBJ1-1; no clear D. The CDR3 covers 16 residues. Trimming stripped 1 base from V and 1 base from J, with 13 bases between. Germline loops: CDR1 KGHSH, CDR2 LQKENI. For the CDR3, the DNA is TGTGCCAGCTCACCACTGGAGGGAGGAACGAACACTGAAGCTTTCTTT. The encoded protein is CASSPLEGGTNTEAFF.

The chain joins TRBV18 to TRBJ2-7, with D tentatively TRBD1 (6 bases). V shed 3 bases and J shed 3 bases, with 9 bases lying between them. Germline V gene sequence: CDR1 KGHSH, CDR2 LQKENI. The length of the CDR3 is 13 residues. In DNA form, the CDR3 reads TGTGCCAGCTCACCCGGGGACAACTACGAGCAGTACTTC. Protein product: CASSPGDNYEQYF.

This sequence joins TRBV19 and TRBJ1-4, with D perhaps matching TRBD1 (5 bases). In germline, CDR1 is LNHDA, CDR2 SQIVND (reference sequence). The CDR3 is 13 residues long. The V and J ends lost 5 bases and 13 bases respectively, with 17 bases between them. The CDR3 sequence is CASSEDSWRGLFF. The DNA for the CDR3 is TGTGCCAGTAGTGAAGACAGCTGGAGGGGACTGTTTTTT.

This chain links TRBV6-5 with TRBJ2-3, with 9 bases aligning to TRBD2. The CDR3 length is 15 residues. The V and J ends lost 6 bases and 1 base, in that order; junction bases with no gene match: 5. Per germline, CDR1 MNHEY and CDR2 SVGAGI. The CDR3 spells CASSRGGGGTDTQYF. In DNA form, the CDR3 reads TGTGCCAGCAGCCGCGGGGGGGGAGGCACAGATACGCAGTATTTT.

The chain combines TRBV30 with TRBJ2-6, with D perhaps TRBD1 (6 bases). CDR1 is GTSNPN, CDR2 SVGIG, per germline (reference sequence). The CDR3 loop spans 23 amino acids. V was cut by 0 bases and J by 0 bases, with 30 bases left in between. CDR3: CAWSVLVVPSPQGWVSGANVLTF. CDR3 bases: TGTGCCTGGAGTGTATTAGTCGTGCCCTCCCCCCAGGGGTGGGTCTCTGGGGCCAACGTCCTGACTTTC.

The V and J genes are TRBV3-1 (or the pseudogene TRBV3-2) and TRBJ1-1, with D unclear. The CDR3 contains 15 residues. V lost 4 bases and J lost 6, with 18 bases in between. In germline, CDR1 is LGHDT, CDR2 YNNKEL (reference sequence). The CDR3 bases are TGTGCCAGCAGCCCCCCGGGGATTCCTCTTCCTGAAGCTTTCTTT. Translated: CASSPPGIPLPEAFF.

The rearrangement uses TRBV9 and TRBJ1-2; 10 bases are shared with TRBD1. V trimming: 4 bases; J trimming: 5 bases; junction bases outside the gene matches: 8. This CDR3 region has 15 residues. Germline V gene sequence: CDR1 SGDLS, CDR2 YYNGEE. DNA for the CDR3: TGTGCCAGCAGCCCAATCGGACAGGGGGGTTATGGCTACACCTTC. Residues: CASSPIGQGGYGYTF. Supplemented by reference TRBV9 and TRBJ1-2, the full variable domain reads DSGVTQTPKHLITATGQRVTLRCSPRSGDLSVYWYQQSLDQGLQFLIQYYNGEERAKGNILERFSAQQFPDLHSELNLSSLELGDSALYFCASSPIGQGGYGYTFGSGTRLTVV.

This chain links TRBV6-1 with TRBJ1-2, with 11 bases identical to TRBD1. Germline trimming cut 1 base from V and 7 bases from J; bases unmatched to any gene: 8. Germline values: CDR1 MNHNS, CDR2 SASEGT. This CDR3 comprises 16 residues. CDR3: CASSEVGDRGSSGYTF. The CDR3 DNA sequence: TGTGCCAGCAGTGAAGTGGGGGACAGGGGGTCGTCTGGCTACACCTTC.

The V and J genes are TRBV5-4 and TRBJ2-1; maybe TRBD2 (6 bases). Germline assignment: CDR1 SGHNT and CDR2 YYREEE (reference sequence). Trimming left V 0 bases short and J 2 bases short, with 9 bases between. The CDR3 has 15 amino acids. This CDR3 is CASSLGRDTYNEQFF. For the CDR3, the DNA is TGTGCCAGCAGCTTGGGGAGGGATACCTACAATGAGCAGTTCTTC.

CDR3 sequence (DNA): TGTGCCATTACTAGCGGCCAATACAATGAGCAGTTCTTC. Amino acid sequence: CAITSGQYNEQFF. This chain links TRBV10-3 with TRBJ2-1; TRBD2 agrees at 8 bases. The trim removed 9 bases at V and 4 bases at J, leaving 5 bases unmatched. CDR1 is ENHRY and CDR2 is SYGVKD in the germline V gene. The CDR3 loop spans 13 amino acids.

The chain couples TRBV19 to TRBJ2-3; D uncertain. This CDR3 is 14 amino acids long. Trimming removed 1 base at V and 1 base at J, with 6 bases between. Germline V gene lookup returns CDR1 LNHDA and CDR2 SQIVND (reference sequence). CDR3 sequence (DNA): TGTGCCAGTAGTATAGGGCAGGGCACAGATACGCAGTATTTT. Translation gives CASSIGQGTDTQYF.

The rearrangement uses TRBV6-5 and TRBJ2-3, with TRBD2 as a possible D gene (6 bases). CDR3 length: 14 amino acids. The germline V gene encodes CDR1 MNHEY and CDR2 SVGAGI. Trimming cost V 6 bases and J 4 bases, with 14 bases left between them. CDR3: CASRATRAADTQYF. The CDR3 DNA is TGTGCCAGCAGAGCGACTAGAGCGGCAGATACGCAGTATTTT.

This chain uses TRBV19 with TRBJ2-6, with 7 bases aligning to TRBD1. The germline V gene has CDR1 LNHDA and CDR2 SQIVND (reference sequence). V dropped 0 bases and J dropped 1; count of bases not matched to a gene: 0. CDR3 length: 16 amino acids. The CDR3 spells CASSIEGQSGANVLTF. The CDR3 DNA follows: TGTGCCAGTAGTATAGAGGGACAGTCTGGGGCCAACGTCCTGACTTTC. Drawing the rest from reference TRBV19 and TRBJ2-6, the complete variable domain is DGGITQSPKYLFRKEGQNVTLSCEQNLNHDAMYWYRQDPGQGLRLIYYSQIVNDFQKGDIAEGYSVSREKKESFPLTVTSAQKNPTAFYLCASSIEGQSGANVLTFGAGSRLTVL.

This clone was observed a handful of times. This chain links TRBV11-2 with TRBJ2-7, with 8 bases identical to TRBD2. Germline V gene data show CDR1 as SGHAT and CDR2 as FQNNGV. The CDR3 runs to 15 residues. Unmatched junction bases numbered 4, after V lost 1 base and J lost 2 bases. CDR3 DNA sequence: TGTGCCAGCAGCTTAGCTGGCGGGGGGCCCTACGAGCAGTACTTC. It codes for CASSLAGGGPYEQYF.